Listed below are T cell receptor beta chains from one sample, sequenced in a study of shared clonotypes between healthy human individuals. TCRdb's copy holds only in-frame clones and misses some; the assay was immunoSEQ multiplex PCR. Here the sample spans around 2,100,000 clones, about 94% being singletons. The sample comprised naive CD8+ T cells sorted from blood. The receptors here all came from a man aged 18 to 30 in good health. Both conserved end residues are part of each CDR3. The D gene is left open where the match is weak. A clone size is listed for some rows: how often the clone was seen (once, few, many), or a class if it is expanded.

j_call: TRBJ2-1
v_call: TRBV21-1
clone_size: NA
d_call: NA
cdr3_nt: TGTGCCAGCAGCAGGGGACTACAGACTGAGCAGTTCTTC
cdr3_aa: CASSRGLQTEQFF

j_call: TRBJ1-6
v_call: TRBV28
clone_size: NA
d_call: TRBD1
cdr3_nt: TGTGCCAGCAGTTTCAGGGGGAATTCACCCCTCCACTTT
cdr3_aa: CASSFRGNSPLHF

j_call: TRBJ2-2
v_call: TRBV2
clone_size: NA
d_call: TRBD2
cdr3_nt: TGTGCCAGCAGCGATCTAGCGGGAGAGGGCGTGGACACCGGGGAGCTGTTTTTT
cdr3_aa: CASSDLAGEGVDTGELFF

j_call: TRBJ1-1
v_call: TRBV9
clone_size: NA
d_call: NA
cdr3_nt: TGTGCCAGCAGCGTAGAGGGGCAGAACACTGAAGCTTTCTTT
cdr3_aa: CASSVEGQNTEAFF

j_call: TRBJ1-1
v_call: TRBV5-6
clone_size: NA
d_call: TRBD1
cdr3_nt: TGTGCCAGCAGCTGGCAGGGGGCTGGAACTGAAGCTTTCTTT
cdr3_aa: CASSWQGAGTEAFF

j_call: TRBJ2-2
v_call: TRBV27
clone_size: NA
d_call: NA
cdr3_nt: TGTGCCAGCAGTTTGCTCGGGGCGAACACCGGGGAGCTGTTTTTT
cdr3_aa: CASSLLGANTGELFF

j_call: TRBJ1-6
v_call: TRBV10-3
clone_size: NA
d_call: TRBD1
cdr3_nt: TGTGCCATCAGTGACGGACAGGCCTATAATTCACCCCTCCACTTT
cdr3_aa: CAISDGQAYNSPLHF

j_call: TRBJ1-6
v_call: TRBV19
clone_size: NA
d_call: NA
cdr3_nt: TGTGCCAGTAGTATGGCAGGGAACTATAATTCACCCCTCCACTTT
cdr3_aa: CASSMAGNYNSPLHF

j_call: TRBJ2-2
v_call: TRBV6-5
clone_size: NA
d_call: TRBD1
cdr3_nt: TGTGCCAGCAGGGGACAGGGCGAGAACACCGGGGAGCTGTTTTTT
cdr3_aa: CASRGQGENTGELFF

j_call: TRBJ2-3
v_call: TRBV2
clone_size: NA
d_call: NA
cdr3_nt: TGTGCCAGCAGTGAACTGGGAGAACAAGATACGCAGTATTTT
cdr3_aa: CASSELGEQDTQYF

j_call: TRBJ1-1
v_call: TRBV28
clone_size: once
d_call: NA
cdr3_nt: TGTGCCAGCAGTCTCCCGCCCGGGTATGGCGCTGAAGCTTTCTTT
cdr3_aa: CASSLPPGYGAEAFF

j_call: TRBJ2-7
v_call: TRBV28
clone_size: NA
d_call: NA
cdr3_nt: TGTGCCAGCAGTTTTCGGACAGTCTACGAGCAGTACTTC
cdr3_aa: CASSFRTVYEQYF

j_call: TRBJ2-7
v_call: TRBV7-2
clone_size: NA
d_call: NA
cdr3_nt: TGTGCCAGCAGCTTAGGCCTCTCCTACGAGCAGTACTTC
cdr3_aa: CASSLGLSYEQYF

j_call: TRBJ2-5
v_call: TRBV6-5
clone_size: NA
d_call: TRBD1
cdr3_nt: TGTGCCAGCATCGCCGGACAGGGTGGGGGGGAGACCCAGTACTTC
cdr3_aa: CASIAGQGGGETQYF

j_call: TRBJ2-3
v_call: TRBV10-1
clone_size: once
d_call: TRBD1
cdr3_nt: TGCGCCAGCAGTGACAGGGGGCTCGGAGATACGCAGTATTTT
cdr3_aa: CASSDRGLGDTQYF

j_call: TRBJ2-2
v_call: TRBV18
clone_size: NA
d_call: NA
cdr3_nt: TGTGCCAGCTCACCGGGACACCTCACCGGGGAGCTGTTTTTT
cdr3_aa: CASSPGHLTGELFF

j_call: TRBJ2-7
v_call: TRBV28
clone_size: NA
d_call: NA
cdr3_nt: TGTGCCAGCAGTCCACCAGTCACAGGGAGTCCAACCTACGAGCAGTACTTC
cdr3_aa: CASSPPVTGSPTYEQYF

j_call: TRBJ2-7
v_call: TRBV6-5
clone_size: many
d_call: TRBD2
cdr3_nt: TGTGCCAGCGGACTAGCGGAGTGGCCCTCCTACGAGCAGTACTTC
cdr3_aa: CASGLAEWPSYEQYF

j_call: TRBJ2-7
v_call: TRBV9
clone_size: NA
d_call: TRBD1
cdr3_nt: TGTGCCAGCAGCGCGGGGACAGGGGGCCGCACCTACGAGCAGTACTTC
cdr3_aa: CASSAGTGGRTYEQYF

j_call: TRBJ2-5
v_call: TRBV6-5
clone_size: NA
d_call: TRBD1
cdr3_nt: TGTGCCAGCAAAGACAGGGATCAAGAGACCCAGTACTTC
cdr3_aa: CASKDRDQETQYF

j_call: TRBJ2-1
v_call: TRBV11-3
clone_size: NA
d_call: TRBD2
cdr3_nt: TGTGCCAGCAGCTTGGCTGGAGCGGGGGGGCCAGGGGAGCAGTTCTTC
cdr3_aa: CASSLAGAGGPGEQFF

j_call: TRBJ2-5
v_call: TRBV2
clone_size: NA
d_call: TRBD1
cdr3_nt: TGTGCCAGCAAGGACAGGGAGGAGGAGACCCAGTACTTC
cdr3_aa: CASKDREEETQYF

j_call: TRBJ2-7
v_call: TRBV15
clone_size: NA
d_call: NA
cdr3_nt: TGTGCCACCAGCAGACTGACCGCAGGGGAGGGCGAGCAGTACTTC
cdr3_aa: CATSRLTAGEGEQYF

j_call: TRBJ2-6
v_call: TRBV7-9
clone_size: NA
d_call: NA
cdr3_nt: TGTGCCAGCAGGACCCTGGGGGCCTCTGGGGCCAACGTCCTGACTTTC
cdr3_aa: CASRTLGASGANVLTF

j_call: TRBJ1-5
v_call: TRBV7-2
clone_size: once
d_call: NA
cdr3_nt: TGTGCCAGCAGCCCCATGGGGGCAGGCCAGCCCCAGCATTTT
cdr3_aa: CASSPMGAGQPQHF

j_call: TRBJ2-7
v_call: TRBV27
clone_size: NA
d_call: NA
cdr3_nt: TGTGCCAGCAGTTACAGGATTTCCTACGAGCAGTACTTC
cdr3_aa: CASSYRISYEQYF

j_call: TRBJ2-5
v_call: TRBV10-1
clone_size: once
d_call: NA
cdr3_nt: TGCGCCAGCAGTGCGTCGGGAGAGGGTATGGAAGAGACCCAGTACTTC
cdr3_aa: CASSASGEGMEETQYF

j_call: TRBJ2-7
v_call: TRBV27
clone_size: once
d_call: NA
cdr3_nt: TGTGCCAGCAGTTTATATAGTTCTGGTTACTACGAGCAGTACTTC
cdr3_aa: CASSLYSSGYYEQYF

j_call: TRBJ2-7
v_call: TRBV4-1
clone_size: NA
d_call: TRBD2
cdr3_nt: TGCGCCAGCAGCCAGAGGCTAGCGGGGGACTACGAGCAGTACTTC
cdr3_aa: CASSQRLAGDYEQYF

j_call: TRBJ2-5
v_call: TRBV27
clone_size: NA
d_call: TRBD1
cdr3_nt: TGTGCCAGCAGTATCAACCCCGGGACAGGGAGGGCAGAGACCCAGTACTTC
cdr3_aa: CASSINPGTGRAETQYF

j_call: TRBJ2-3
v_call: TRBV7-9
clone_size: NA
d_call: TRBD2
cdr3_nt: TGTGCCAGCAGCCCTCCCACGACTAGCGGGGTTACCCATACGCAGTATTTT
cdr3_aa: CASSPPTTSGVTHTQYF

j_call: TRBJ2-3
v_call: TRBV11-2
clone_size: once
d_call: NA
cdr3_nt: TGTGCCAGCAGCATCTTGACTAGTACAGATACGCAGTATTTT
cdr3_aa: CASSILTSTDTQYF

j_call: TRBJ1-2
v_call: TRBV7-9
clone_size: NA
d_call: TRBD1
cdr3_nt: TGTGCCAGCAGCTTAACCCTTACAGGGGCAGATGGCTACACCTTC
cdr3_aa: CASSLTLTGADGYTF

j_call: TRBJ2-5
v_call: TRBV27
clone_size: NA
d_call: NA
cdr3_nt: TGTGCCAGCAGTTTATCTCCGGGGACAAGCGAACGGACCCAGTACTTC
cdr3_aa: CASSLSPGTSERTQYF

j_call: TRBJ2-7
v_call: TRBV13
clone_size: NA
d_call: NA
cdr3_nt: TGTGCCAGCAGCTTTACGGGTAGGGAGGACCACTACGAGCAGTACTTC
cdr3_aa: CASSFTGREDHYEQYF

j_call: TRBJ1-5
v_call: TRBV27
clone_size: NA
d_call: NA
cdr3_nt: TGTGCCAGCAGTTTAGTAGGGGGGGCCCTTCGCAATCAGCCCCAGCATTTT
cdr3_aa: CASSLVGGALRNQPQHF

j_call: TRBJ2-3
v_call: TRBV13
clone_size: NA
d_call: TRBD2
cdr3_nt: TGTGCCAGCAGCCCAACACCCGGCGGGGGGGCCTTTAATACGCAGTATTTT
cdr3_aa: CASSPTPGGGAFNTQYF

j_call: TRBJ2-7
v_call: TRBV11-2
clone_size: NA
d_call: TRBD1
cdr3_nt: TGTGCCAGCGGCGGACAGGGTAACTACGAGCAGTACTTC
cdr3_aa: CASGGQGNYEQYF

j_call: TRBJ2-1
v_call: TRBV6-1
clone_size: NA
d_call: NA
cdr3_nt: TGTGCCAGCAGTGAGGATCGTATATACGTTCGCAATGAGCAGTTCTTC
cdr3_aa: CASSEDRIYVRNEQFF

j_call: TRBJ2-7
v_call: TRBV5-6
clone_size: NA
d_call: NA
cdr3_nt: TGTGCCAGCAGCTCCACCCCGGACAACTACGAGCAGTACTTC
cdr3_aa: CASSSTPDNYEQYF